Listed below are T cell receptor beta chains from one sample, sequenced in a study of shared clonotypes between healthy human individuals. The table came from immunoSEQ multiplex PCR; TCRdb's copy has only in-frame clones and leaves some out. The sample shows nearly 2 million clones, approximately 94% of them seen only once. Material: naive CD8+ T cells sorted from blood. These receptors all stem from a man aged 18 to 29 in good health. CDR3s include the opening cysteine and the closing phenylalanine or tryptophan.

>TRBV7-8|TRBJ1-4
CASSPGFIGEEIEKLFF
>TRBV7-3|TRBJ2-3
CASSLGAGGHTDTQYF
>TRBV7-6|TRBJ2-7
CASSFSGQGNGYEQYF
>TRBV9|TRBJ2-1
CASSVAVGTGDEQFF
>TRBV28|TRBJ2-7
CASLRWGSYEQYF
>TRBV15|TRBJ2-2
CATSPRSLGTGELFF
>TRBV4-2|TRBJ2-1
CASSQDRVDEQFF
>TRBV28|TRBJ1-1
CASNPGASTEAFF
>TRBV25-1|TRBJ2-1
CASTEEGLVYEQFF
>TRBV19|TRBJ2-1
CASSILTREYNEQFF
>TRBV14|TRBJ2-1
CASRAAASNEQFF
>TRBV5-6|TRBJ2-7
CASSSGTREQYF